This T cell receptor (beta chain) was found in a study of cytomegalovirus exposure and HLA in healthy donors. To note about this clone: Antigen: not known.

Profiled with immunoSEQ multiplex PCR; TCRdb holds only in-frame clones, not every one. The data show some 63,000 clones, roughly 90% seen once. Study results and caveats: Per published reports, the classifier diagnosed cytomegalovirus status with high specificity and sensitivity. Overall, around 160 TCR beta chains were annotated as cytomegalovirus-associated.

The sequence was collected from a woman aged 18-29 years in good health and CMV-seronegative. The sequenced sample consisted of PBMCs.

CDR3 in amino acids: CAWTGGAGILTDTQYF. CDR3 coding DNA: TGTGCCTGGACCGGGGGGGCGGGGATACTTACAGATACGCAGTATTTT. The V gene is TRBV30, the J gene TRBJ2-3; TRBD2 matches at 8 bases. The germline V gene encodes CDR1 GTSNPN and CDR2 SVGIG (reference sequence). The CDR3 extends over 16 amino acids. V dropped 4 bases and J dropped 3; count of bases not matched to a gene: 12.